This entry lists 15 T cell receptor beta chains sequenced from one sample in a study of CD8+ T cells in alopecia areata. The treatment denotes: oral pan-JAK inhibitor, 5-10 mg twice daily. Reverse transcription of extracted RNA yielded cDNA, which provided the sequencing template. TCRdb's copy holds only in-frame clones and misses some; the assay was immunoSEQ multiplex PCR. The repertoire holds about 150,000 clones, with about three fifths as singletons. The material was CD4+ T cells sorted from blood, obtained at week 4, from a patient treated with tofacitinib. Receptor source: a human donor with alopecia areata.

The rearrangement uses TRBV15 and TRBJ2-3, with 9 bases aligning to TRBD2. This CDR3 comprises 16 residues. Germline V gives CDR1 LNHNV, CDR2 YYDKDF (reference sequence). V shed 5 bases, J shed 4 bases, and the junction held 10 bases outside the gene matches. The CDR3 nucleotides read TGTGCCACCAGCTTCCTGGCGGGGGGGCCTTCAGATACGCAGTATTTT. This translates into CATSFLAGGPSDTQYF.

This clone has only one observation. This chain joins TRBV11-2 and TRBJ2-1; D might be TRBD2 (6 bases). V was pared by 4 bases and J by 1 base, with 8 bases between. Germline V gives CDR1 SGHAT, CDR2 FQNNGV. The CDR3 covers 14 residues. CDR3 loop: CASSYGTSYNEQFF. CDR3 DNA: TGTGCCAGCAGCTACGGGACTTCCTACAATGAGCAGTTCTTC.

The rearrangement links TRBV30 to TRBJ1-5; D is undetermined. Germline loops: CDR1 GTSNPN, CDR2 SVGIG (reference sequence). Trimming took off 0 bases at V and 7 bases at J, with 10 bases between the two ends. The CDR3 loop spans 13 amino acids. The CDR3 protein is CAWSVSFMQPQHF. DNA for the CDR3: TGTGCCTGGAGTGTTTCCTTTATGCAGCCCCAGCATTTT.

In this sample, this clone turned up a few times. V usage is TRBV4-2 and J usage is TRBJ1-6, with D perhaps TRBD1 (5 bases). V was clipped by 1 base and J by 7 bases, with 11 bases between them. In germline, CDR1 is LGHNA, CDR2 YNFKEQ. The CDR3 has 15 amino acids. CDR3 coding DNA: TGTGCCAGCAGCCAAGGGGCAGGGAAGAATTCACCCCTCCACTTT. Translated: CASSQGAGKNSPLHF.

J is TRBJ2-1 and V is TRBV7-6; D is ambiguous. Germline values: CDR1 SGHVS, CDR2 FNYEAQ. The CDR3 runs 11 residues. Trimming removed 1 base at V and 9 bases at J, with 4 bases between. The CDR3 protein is CASSLDSEQFF. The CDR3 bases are TGTGCCAGCAGCTTAGACTCTGAGCAGTTCTTC.

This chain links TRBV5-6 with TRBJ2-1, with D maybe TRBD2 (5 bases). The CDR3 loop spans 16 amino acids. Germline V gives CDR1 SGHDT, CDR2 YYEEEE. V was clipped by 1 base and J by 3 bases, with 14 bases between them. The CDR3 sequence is CASSLSGYRGYNEQFF. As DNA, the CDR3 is TGTGCCAGCAGCTTGTCGGGCTACCGGGGCTACAATGAGCAGTTCTTC.

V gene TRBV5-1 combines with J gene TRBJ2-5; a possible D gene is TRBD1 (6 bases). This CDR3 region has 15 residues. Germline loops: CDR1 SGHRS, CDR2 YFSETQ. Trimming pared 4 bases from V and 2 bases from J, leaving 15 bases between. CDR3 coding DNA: TGCGCCAGCAGCAGACTTGGGACAAGTCAAGAGACCCAGTACTTC. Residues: CASSRLGTSQETQYF.

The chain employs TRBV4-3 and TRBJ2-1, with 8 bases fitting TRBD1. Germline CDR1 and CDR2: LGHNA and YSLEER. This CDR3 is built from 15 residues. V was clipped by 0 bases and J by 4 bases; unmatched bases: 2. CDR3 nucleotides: TGCGCCAGCAGCCAAGACAGGGGGCCGTACAATGAGCAGTTCTTC. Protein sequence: CASSQDRGPYNEQFF.

The CDR3 protein is CASSQGGQETQYF. CDR3 coding DNA: TGTGCCAGCTCACAGGGCGGCCAAGAGACCCAGTACTTC. The J gene is TRBJ2-5, the V gene TRBV18; D unclear. The CDR3 loop spans 13 amino acids. The ends were cut back, 4 bases at V and 1 base at J, with 7 bases in the middle. Germline loops: CDR1 KGHSH, CDR2 LQKENI.

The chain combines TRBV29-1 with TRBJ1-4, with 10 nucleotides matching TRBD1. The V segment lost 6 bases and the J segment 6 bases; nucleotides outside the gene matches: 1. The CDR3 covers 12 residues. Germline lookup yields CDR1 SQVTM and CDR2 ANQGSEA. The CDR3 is CSVGTGDEKLFF. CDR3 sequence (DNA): TGCAGCGTCGGGACAGGGGATGAAAAACTGTTTTTT.

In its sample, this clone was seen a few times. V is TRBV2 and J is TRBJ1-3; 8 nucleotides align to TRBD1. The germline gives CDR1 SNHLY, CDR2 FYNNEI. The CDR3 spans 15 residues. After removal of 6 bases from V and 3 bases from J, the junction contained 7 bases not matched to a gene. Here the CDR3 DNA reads TGTGCCAGCAGGACTCCAGACAGGGGTGGAAACACCATATATTTT. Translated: CASRTPDRGGNTIYF.

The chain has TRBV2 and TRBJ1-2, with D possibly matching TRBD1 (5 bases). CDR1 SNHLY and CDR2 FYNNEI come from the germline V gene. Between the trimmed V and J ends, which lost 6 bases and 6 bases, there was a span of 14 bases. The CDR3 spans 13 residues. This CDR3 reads CASRAELGHGYTF. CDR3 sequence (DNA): TGTGCCAGCAGAGCGGAGTTGGGGCATGGCTACACCTTC.

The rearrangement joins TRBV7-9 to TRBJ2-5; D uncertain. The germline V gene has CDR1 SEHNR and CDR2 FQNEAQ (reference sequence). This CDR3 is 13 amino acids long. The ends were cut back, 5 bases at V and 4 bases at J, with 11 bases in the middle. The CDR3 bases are TGTGCCAGCAGCCAAGGAAGTAGAGAGACCCAGTACTTC. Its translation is CASSQGSRETQYF. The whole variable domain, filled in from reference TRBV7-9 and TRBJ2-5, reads DTGVSQNPRHKITKRGQNVTFRCDPISEHNRLYWYRQTLGQGPEFLTYFQNEAQLEKSRLLSDRFSAERPKGSFSTLEIQRTEQGDSAMYLCASSQGSRETQYFGPGTRLLVL.

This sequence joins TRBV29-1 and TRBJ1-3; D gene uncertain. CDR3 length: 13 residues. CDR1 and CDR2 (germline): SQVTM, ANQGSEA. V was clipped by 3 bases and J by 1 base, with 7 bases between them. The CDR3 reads CSVEWGSGNTIYF. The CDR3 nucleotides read TGCAGCGTTGAGTGGGGATCTGGAAACACCATATATTTT.

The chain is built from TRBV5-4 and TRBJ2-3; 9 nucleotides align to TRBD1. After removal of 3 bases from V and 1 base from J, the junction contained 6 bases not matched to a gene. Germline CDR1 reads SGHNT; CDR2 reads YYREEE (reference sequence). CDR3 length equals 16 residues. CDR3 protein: CASSSTRTGGTDTQYF. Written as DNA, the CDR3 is TGTGCCAGCAGCTCTACACGGACAGGGGGCACAGATACGCAGTATTTT.